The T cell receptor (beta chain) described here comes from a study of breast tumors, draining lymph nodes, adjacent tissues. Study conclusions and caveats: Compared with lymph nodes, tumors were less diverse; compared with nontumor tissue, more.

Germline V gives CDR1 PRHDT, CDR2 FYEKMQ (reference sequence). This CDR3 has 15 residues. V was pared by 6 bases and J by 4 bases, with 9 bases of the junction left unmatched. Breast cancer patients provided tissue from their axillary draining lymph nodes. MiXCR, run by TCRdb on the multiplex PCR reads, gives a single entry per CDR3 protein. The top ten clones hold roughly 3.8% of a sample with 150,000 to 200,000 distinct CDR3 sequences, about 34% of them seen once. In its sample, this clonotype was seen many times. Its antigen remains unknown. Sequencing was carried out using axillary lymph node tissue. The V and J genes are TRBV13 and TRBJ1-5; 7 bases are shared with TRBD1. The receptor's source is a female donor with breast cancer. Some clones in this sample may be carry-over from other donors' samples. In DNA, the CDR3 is TGTGCCAGCAGTCGAAGACAGGGTTGGAATCAGCCCCAGCATTTT. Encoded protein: CASSRRQGWNQPQHF.